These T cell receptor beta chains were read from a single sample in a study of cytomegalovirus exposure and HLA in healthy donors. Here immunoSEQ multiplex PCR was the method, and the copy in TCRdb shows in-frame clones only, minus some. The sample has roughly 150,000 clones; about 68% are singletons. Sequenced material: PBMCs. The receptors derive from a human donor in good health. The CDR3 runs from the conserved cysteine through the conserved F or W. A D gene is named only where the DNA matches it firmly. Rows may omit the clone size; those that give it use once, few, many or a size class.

cdr3_aa: CASSFDRRFQETQYF
cdr3_nt: TGTGCCAGCAGTTTCGACAGGAGGTTCCAAGAGACCCAGTACTTC
cdr3_length: 15
d_call: .
v_call: TRBV2
j_call: TRBJ2-5
clone_size: few

cdr3_aa: CASSIQGNEQFF
cdr3_nt: TGTGCCAGCAGCATACAGGGGAATGAGCAGTTCTTC
cdr3_length: 12
d_call: TRBD1
v_call: TRBV5-6
j_call: TRBJ2-1
clone_size: once

cdr3_aa: CASSQQANEKLFF
cdr3_nt: TGTGCCAGCAGCCAGCAGGCTAATGAAAAACTGTTTTTT
cdr3_length: 13
d_call: .
v_call: TRBV6-4
j_call: TRBJ1-4
clone_size: .

cdr3_aa: CASSGWDRVNYGYTF
cdr3_nt: TGTGCCAGCAGTGGGTGGGACAGGGTAAACTATGGCTACACCTTC
cdr3_length: 15
d_call: TRBD1
v_call: TRBV25-1
j_call: TRBJ1-2
clone_size: .

cdr3_aa: CASGTGAGNQPQHF
cdr3_nt: TGTGCCAGCGGAACAGGGGCTGGCAATCAGCCCCAGCATTTT
cdr3_length: 14
d_call: TRBD1
v_call: TRBV9
j_call: TRBJ1-5
clone_size: .

cdr3_aa: CASSPPGSGRGNQPQHF
cdr3_nt: TGTGCCAGCTCACCACCTGGATCAGGGAGGGGCAATCAGCCCCAGCATTTT
cdr3_length: 17
d_call: .
v_call: TRBV18
j_call: TRBJ1-5
clone_size: .

cdr3_aa: CASTAGVTVNEQFF
cdr3_nt: TGTGCCAGCACGGCGGGAGTAACCGTCAATGAGCAGTTCTTC
cdr3_length: 14
d_call: TRBD2
v_call: TRBV7-9
j_call: TRBJ2-1
clone_size: .

cdr3_aa: CASSPVTGVNEQYF
cdr3_nt: TGTGCCAGCTCACCAGTGACAGGGGTCAACGAGCAGTACTTC
cdr3_length: 14
d_call: TRBD1
v_call: TRBV18
j_call: TRBJ2-7
clone_size: .

cdr3_aa: CASSTGTGLFF
cdr3_nt: TGTGCCAGTAGTACCGGGACAGGGTTGTTCTTC
cdr3_length: 11
d_call: TRBD1
v_call: TRBV19
j_call: TRBJ2-1
clone_size: .

cdr3_aa: CASPGSALAGGGPYEQYF
cdr3_nt: TGCGCCAGCCCCGGATCCGCGCTAGCGGGAGGGGGCCCCTACGAGCAGTACTTC
cdr3_length: 18
d_call: TRBD2
v_call: TRBV10-1
j_call: TRBJ2-7
clone_size: .

cdr3_aa: CASSSGGTEAFF
cdr3_nt: TGCGCCAGCAGCTCGGGAGGCACTGAAGCTTTCTTT
cdr3_length: 12
d_call: .
v_call: TRBV4-1
j_call: TRBJ1-1
clone_size: .

cdr3_aa: CASSPPGLGYEQYF
cdr3_nt: TGTGCCAGCAGTCCTCCGGGACTAGGCTACGAGCAGTACTTC
cdr3_length: 14
d_call: TRBD2
v_call: TRBV6-5
j_call: TRBJ2-7
clone_size: .

cdr3_aa: CASRPQGTSGTAEQYF
cdr3_nt: TGCGCCAGCAGGCCCCAGGGAACTAGCGGGACAGCCGAGCAGTACTTC
cdr3_length: 16
d_call: TRBD2
v_call: TRBV4-1
j_call: TRBJ2-7
clone_size: .

cdr3_aa: CASSPWTESYEQYF
cdr3_nt: TGTGCCAGCAGCCCCTGGACAGAGAGCTACGAGCAGTACTTC
cdr3_length: 14
d_call: .
v_call: TRBV11-2
j_call: TRBJ2-7
clone_size: .

cdr3_aa: CASSLRSGDTGELFF
cdr3_nt: TGTGCCAGCAGCTTACGGTCGGGGGACACCGGGGAGCTGTTTTTT
cdr3_length: 15
d_call: .
v_call: TRBV7-3
j_call: TRBJ2-2
clone_size: few

cdr3_aa: CASTRTLNTGELFF
cdr3_nt: TGTGCCAGTACGAGGACTCTAAACACCGGGGAGCTGTTTTTT
cdr3_length: 14
d_call: .
v_call: TRBV19
j_call: TRBJ2-2
clone_size: .

cdr3_aa: CASSLWGLAGVSSYEQYF
cdr3_nt: TGTGCCAGCAGCTTGTGGGGTCTAGCGGGAGTGAGCTCCTACGAGCAGTACTTC
cdr3_length: 18
d_call: TRBD2
v_call: TRBV5-5
j_call: TRBJ2-7
clone_size: .

cdr3_aa: CASSPDRVGYTF
cdr3_nt: TGTGCCAGCAGTCCGGACAGGGTTGGCTACACCTTC
cdr3_length: 12
d_call: TRBD1
v_call: TRBV27
j_call: TRBJ1-2
clone_size: .

cdr3_aa: CASSSGQGRYNEQFF
cdr3_nt: TGCGCCAGCAGCTCGGGACAGGGCCGCTACAATGAGCAGTTCTTC
cdr3_length: 15
d_call: TRBD1
v_call: TRBV5-1
j_call: TRBJ2-1
clone_size: .

cdr3_aa: CASSEVGGLSNKPQHF
cdr3_nt: TGTGCCAGCAGTGAAGTCGGGGGTTTAAGCAATAAGCCCCAGCATTTT
cdr3_length: 16
d_call: .
v_call: TRBV6-1
j_call: TRBJ1-5
clone_size: .

cdr3_aa: CASSQVLDPGYGYTF
cdr3_nt: TGCGCCAGCAGCCAAGTTCTCGACCCGGGCTATGGCTACACCTTC
cdr3_length: 15
d_call: .
v_call: TRBV4-1
j_call: TRBJ1-2
clone_size: few

cdr3_aa: CATNRGGTGYEQYF
cdr3_nt: TGTGCCACAAACCGCGGGGGGACAGGGTACGAGCAGTACTTC
cdr3_length: 14
d_call: .
v_call: TRBV10-3
j_call: TRBJ2-7
clone_size: few

cdr3_aa: CASSSRQSSGNTIYF
cdr3_nt: TGTGCCAGCAGCTCCAGACAGAGCTCTGGAAACACCATATATTTT
cdr3_length: 15
d_call: .
v_call: TRBV13
j_call: TRBJ1-3
clone_size: .

cdr3_aa: CATPMGGSNTGELFF
cdr3_nt: TGTGCCACCCCTATGGGGGGATCGAACACCGGGGAGCTGTTTTTT
cdr3_length: 15
d_call: .
v_call: TRBV28
j_call: TRBJ2-2
clone_size: .

cdr3_aa: CASSLVAGDTEAFF
cdr3_nt: TGCGCCAGCAGCTTGGTTGCGGGGGACACTGAAGCTTTCTTT
cdr3_length: 14
d_call: .
v_call: TRBV5-1
j_call: TRBJ1-1
clone_size: few

cdr3_aa: CARQRGTGNQPQHF
cdr3_nt: TGTGCCAGACAAAGGGGGACAGGGAATCAGCCCCAGCATTTT
cdr3_length: 14
d_call: TRBD1
v_call: TRBV19
j_call: TRBJ1-5
clone_size: .

cdr3_aa: CASMNLAGEGEQYF
cdr3_nt: TGTGCCAGCATGAACCTAGCGGGAGAAGGCGAGCAGTACTTC
cdr3_length: 14
d_call: TRBD2
v_call: TRBV5-6
j_call: TRBJ2-7
clone_size: few

cdr3_aa: CASSQFGFGYTF
cdr3_nt: TGTGCCAGCAGCCAATTTGGCTTTGGCTACACCTTC
cdr3_length: 12
d_call: .
v_call: TRBV16
j_call: TRBJ1-2
clone_size: .

cdr3_aa: CASTPMGGARPYGYTF
cdr3_nt: TGTGCCAGCACTCCCATGGGAGGGGCCCGACCCTATGGCTACACCTTC
cdr3_length: 16
d_call: .
v_call: TRBV11-2
j_call: TRBJ1-2
clone_size: few